Below are 3 T cell receptor beta chains sequenced from a single sample in a study of T cell responses to AZD1222 COVID-19 vaccine. TCRdb's table, derived via immunoSEQ multiplex PCR, lists solely in-frame clones and lacks some. In the table there are more than 150,000 clones, about nine tenths of which are singletons. This specimen was peripheral blood, taken on day 0 of AZD1222 vaccination. All receptors come from an adult in good health.

The CDR3 DNA is TGTGCCAGCAGCTCCCGGGACAGGGTGACTGAGCAGTACTTC. Encoded protein: CASSSRDRVTEQYF. The V gene is TRBV7-8, the J gene TRBJ2-7, with TRBD1 matching 9 bases. CDR1 is SGHVS and CDR2 is FQNEAQ in the germline V gene. This CDR3 has 14 residues. V gave up 4 bases and J gave up 7 bases; unmatched junction bases: 8.

This clone showed up just a few times. The chain couples TRBV28 to TRBJ1-1, with D unclear. CDR3 length: 12 amino acids. With 2 bases removed from V and 11 bases from J, the gap between germline ends came to 12 bases. CDR1 MDHEN and CDR2 SYDVKM come from the germline V gene. CDR3 bases: TGTGCCAGCAGTTTAAGAACTTTGAGGGCTTTCTTT. It translates to CASSLRTLRAFF.

This chain uses TRBV19 with TRBJ1-2; D not certain. The CDR3 runs to 14 residues. From germline, CDR1 is LNHDA and CDR2 SQIVND (reference sequence). V gave up 1 base and J gave up 4 bases, with 10 bases separating them. CDR3 in amino acids: CASSIAWGTYGYTF. In nucleotides, the CDR3 is TGTGCCAGTAGTATAGCTTGGGGTACCTATGGCTACACCTTC. The full variable domain, completed using reference TRBV19 and TRBJ1-2, is DGGITQSPKYLFRKEGQNVTLSCEQNLNHDAMYWYRQDPGQGLRLIYYSQIVNDFQKGDIAEGYSVSREKKESFPLTVTSAQKNPTAFYLCASSIAWGTYGYTFGSGTRLTVV.